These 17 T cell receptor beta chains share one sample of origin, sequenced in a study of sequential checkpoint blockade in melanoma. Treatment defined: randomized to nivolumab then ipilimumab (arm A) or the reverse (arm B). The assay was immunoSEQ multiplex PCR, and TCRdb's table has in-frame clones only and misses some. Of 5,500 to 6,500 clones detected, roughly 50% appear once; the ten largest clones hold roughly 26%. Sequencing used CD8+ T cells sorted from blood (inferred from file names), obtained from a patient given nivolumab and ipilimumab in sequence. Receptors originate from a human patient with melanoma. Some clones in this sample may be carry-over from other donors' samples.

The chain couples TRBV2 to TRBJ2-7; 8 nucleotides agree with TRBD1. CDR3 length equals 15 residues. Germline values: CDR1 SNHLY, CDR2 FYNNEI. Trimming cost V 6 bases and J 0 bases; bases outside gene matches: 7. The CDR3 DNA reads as TGTGCCAGCAGGAAGGGACAGGATCGCTCCTACGAGCAGTACTTC. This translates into CASRKGQDRSYEQYF.

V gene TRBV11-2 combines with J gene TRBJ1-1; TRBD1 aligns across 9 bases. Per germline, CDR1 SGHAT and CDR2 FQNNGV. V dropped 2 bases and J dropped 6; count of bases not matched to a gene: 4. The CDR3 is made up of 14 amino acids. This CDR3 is CASSLMGQGAEAFF. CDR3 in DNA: TGTGCCAGCAGCTTAATGGGACAGGGCGCTGAAGCTTTCTTT.

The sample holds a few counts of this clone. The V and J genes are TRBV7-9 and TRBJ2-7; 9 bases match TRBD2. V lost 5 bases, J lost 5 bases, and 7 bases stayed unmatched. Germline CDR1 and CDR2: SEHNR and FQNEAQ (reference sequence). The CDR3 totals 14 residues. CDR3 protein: CASSILAGVDEQYF. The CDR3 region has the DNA TGTGCCAGCAGCATATTAGCGGGGGTGGACGAGCAGTACTTC.

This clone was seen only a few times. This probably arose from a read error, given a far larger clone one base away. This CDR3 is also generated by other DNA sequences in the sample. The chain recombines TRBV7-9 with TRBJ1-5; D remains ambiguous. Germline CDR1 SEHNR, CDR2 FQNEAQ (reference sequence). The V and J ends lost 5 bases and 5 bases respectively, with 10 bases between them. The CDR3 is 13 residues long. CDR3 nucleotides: TGTGCCAGCAGCCGTGAAGGAGATCAGCCCCAGCATTTT. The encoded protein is CASSREGDQPQHF.

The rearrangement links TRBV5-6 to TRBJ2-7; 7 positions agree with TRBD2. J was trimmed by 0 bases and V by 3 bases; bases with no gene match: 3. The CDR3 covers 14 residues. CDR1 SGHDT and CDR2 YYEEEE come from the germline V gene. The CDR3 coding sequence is TGTGCCAGCAGCTCCGGGGGGTTCTCCTACGAGCAGTACTTC. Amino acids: CASSSGGFSYEQYF.

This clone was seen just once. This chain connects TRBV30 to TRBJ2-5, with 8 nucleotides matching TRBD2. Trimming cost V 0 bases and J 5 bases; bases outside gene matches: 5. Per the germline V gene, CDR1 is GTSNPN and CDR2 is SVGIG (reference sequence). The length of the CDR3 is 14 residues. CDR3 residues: CAWSVGGGWETQYF. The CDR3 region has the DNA TGTGCCTGGAGTGTCGGGGGGGGTTGGGAGACCCAGTACTTC.

The CDR3 region has the DNA TGTGCCAGCAGCAATATTCAGGGTGGTAACTATGGCTACACCTTC. Protein sequence: CASSNIQGGNYGYTF. The chain recombines TRBV7-9 with TRBJ1-2; possibly TRBD1 for D (5 bases). The CDR3 has 15 residues. Germline loops: CDR1 SEHNR, CDR2 FQNEAQ (reference sequence). V gave up 5 bases and J gave up 1 base, with 14 bases separating them.

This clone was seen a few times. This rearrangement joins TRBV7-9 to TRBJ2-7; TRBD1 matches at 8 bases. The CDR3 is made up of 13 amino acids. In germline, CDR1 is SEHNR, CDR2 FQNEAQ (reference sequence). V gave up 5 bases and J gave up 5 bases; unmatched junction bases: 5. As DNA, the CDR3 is TGTGCCAGCAGCGCGGGACAGGATCACGAGCAGTACTTC. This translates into CASSAGQDHEQYF.

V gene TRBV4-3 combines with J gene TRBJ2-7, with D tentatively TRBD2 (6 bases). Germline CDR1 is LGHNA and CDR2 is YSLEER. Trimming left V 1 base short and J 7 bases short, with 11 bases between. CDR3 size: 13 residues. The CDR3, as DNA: TGCGCCAGCAGCCAAGGGCCAGGGAGGGAGCAGTACTTC. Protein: CASSQGPGREQYF.

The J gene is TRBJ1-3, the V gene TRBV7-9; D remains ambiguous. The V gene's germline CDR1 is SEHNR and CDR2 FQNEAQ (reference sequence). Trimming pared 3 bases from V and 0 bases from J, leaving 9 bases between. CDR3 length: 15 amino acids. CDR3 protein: CASSFPRDSGNTIYF. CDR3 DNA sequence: TGTGCCAGCAGCTTCCCCCGGGACTCTGGAAACACCATATATTTT.

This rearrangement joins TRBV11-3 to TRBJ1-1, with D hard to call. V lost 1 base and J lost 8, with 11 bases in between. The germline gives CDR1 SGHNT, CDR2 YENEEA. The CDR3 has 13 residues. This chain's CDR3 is CASSLGEGGEAFF. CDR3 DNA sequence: TGTGCCAGCAGCTTAGGCGAGGGCGGGGAAGCTTTCTTT.

The CDR3 bases are TGTGCCAGCAGTTTCGAGATCACTGAAGCTTTCTTT. It yields the protein CASSFEITEAFF. The gene calls are TRBV7-2 and TRBJ1-1; D not certain. V dropped 6 bases and J dropped 4 bases, with 9 bases sitting between them. Germline loops: CDR1 SGHTA, CDR2 FQGNSA. The CDR3 has 12 amino acids.

Written as DNA, the CDR3 is TGTGCCAGCAGCCAGGGACTAGCGGGGGCCCCAGCCTACGAGCAGTACTTC. Protein product: CASSQGLAGAPAYEQYF. The rearrangement links TRBV13 to TRBJ2-7, with TRBD2 matching 14 bases. The V segment lost 5 bases and the J segment 2 bases; nucleotides outside the gene matches: 8. CDR3 size: 17 residues. Germline lookup yields CDR1 PRHDT and CDR2 FYEKMQ (reference sequence).

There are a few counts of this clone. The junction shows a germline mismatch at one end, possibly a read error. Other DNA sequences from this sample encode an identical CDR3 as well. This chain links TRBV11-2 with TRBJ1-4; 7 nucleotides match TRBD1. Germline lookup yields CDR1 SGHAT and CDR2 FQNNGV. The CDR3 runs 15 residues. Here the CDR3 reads CASSQEETGSEKLFF. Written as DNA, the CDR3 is TGCGCCAGCAGCCAAGAAGAGACAGGGAGTGAAAAACTGTTTTTT.

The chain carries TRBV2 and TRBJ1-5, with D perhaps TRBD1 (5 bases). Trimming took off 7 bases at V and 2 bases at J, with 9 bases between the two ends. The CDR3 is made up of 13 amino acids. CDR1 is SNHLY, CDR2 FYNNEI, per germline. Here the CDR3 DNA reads TGTGCCAGCAAGGGGTCAGGCAATCAGCCCCAGCATTTT. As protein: CASKGSGNQPQHF.

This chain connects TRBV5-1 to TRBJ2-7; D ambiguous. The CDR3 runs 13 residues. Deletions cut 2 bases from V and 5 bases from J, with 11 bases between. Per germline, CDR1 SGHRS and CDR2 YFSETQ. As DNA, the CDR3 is TGCGCCAGCAGCTTCGAGGAAGTGAACGAGCAGTACTTC. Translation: CASSFEEVNEQYF.

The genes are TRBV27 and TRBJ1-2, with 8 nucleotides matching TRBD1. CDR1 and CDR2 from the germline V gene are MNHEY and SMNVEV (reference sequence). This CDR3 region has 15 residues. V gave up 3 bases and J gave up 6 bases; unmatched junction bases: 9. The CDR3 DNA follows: TGTGCCAGCAGTTTCTTAGGACAGGGAAGCGATGGCTACACCTTC. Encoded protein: CASSFLGQGSDGYTF.